The 9 T cell receptor beta chains listed next were all sequenced from one sample in a study of vaccination and CD4 T cells after COVID-19. Stated treatment: approximately 9-day PBMC culture with coronavirus spike peptide pools or control peptides (ViraFEST assay). Antigen specificity for these receptors is unknown. The assay that was used to sequence DNA from cultured CD4+ T cells was the Oncomine TCR Beta short-read assay. Each CDR3 protein gets one entry after TCRdb re-called the PCR reads with MiXCR. The table shows some 10,000 distinct CDR3 sequences, with about 51% occurring only once. The sequenced sample was CD4+ T cells from blood, cultured in vitro. All receptors come from a human donor who had recovered from COVID-19.

J is TRBJ2-7 and V is TRBV20-1; D is ambiguous. This CDR3 is built from 14 residues. The V end was cut by 6 bases, the J end by 1 base, with 16 bases between. CDR1 is DFQATT, CDR2 SNEGSKA, per germline (reference sequence). This CDR3 is CSAENPGGSYEQYF. The CDR3 bases are TGCAGTGCAGAGAATCCCGGCGGTTCCTACGAGCAGTACTTC.

The chain links TRBV28 to TRBJ1-5; D gene unclear. V lost 1 base and J lost 3, with 13 bases in between. The CDR3 has 16 residues. Germline CDR1 MDHEN, CDR2 SYDVKM. Here the CDR3 DNA reads TGTGCCAGCAGTTTATATACCGGGATAATCAATCAGCCCCAGCATTTT. It specifies CASSLYTGIINQPQHF.

The chain employs TRBV7-9 and TRBJ1-3; D is unresolved. CDR3 length: 13 amino acids. Germline-derived CDR1 and CDR2 are SEHNR and FQNEAQ (reference sequence). V shed 3 bases and J shed 2 bases, with 5 bases lying between them. In DNA form, the CDR3 reads TGTGCCAGCAGCTTTACCACTGGAAACACCATATATTTT. It codes for CASSFTTGNTIYF.

This clonotype has only a few counts. The chain links TRBV20-1 to TRBJ1-2; the match to TRBD1 covers 9 bases. The V gene's germline CDR1 is DFQATT and CDR2 SNEGSKA (reference sequence). The CDR3 has 14 amino acids. V shed 6 bases, J shed 6 bases, and the junction held 11 bases outside the gene matches. DNA for the CDR3: TGCAGTGCCACCACGGGGACAGGGACAAATGGCTACACCTTC. It yields the protein CSATTGTGTNGYTF.

V is TRBV9 and J is TRBJ1-5; D is possibly TRBD1 (5 bases). The CDR3 consists of 15 residues. Trimming left V 4 bases short and J 6 bases short, with 17 bases between. The germline CDR1 and CDR2 sequences are SGDLS and YYNGEE. CDR3 sequence (DNA): TGTGCCAGCAGCCACAGTGGGGGGGTAGGTCAGCCCCAGCATTTT. Protein sequence: CASSHSGGVGQPQHF.

The CDR3 DNA is TGCGCCAGCAGCCGAGGACAGGGCGCCACCGGGGAGCTGTTTTTT. Protein product: CASSRGQGATGELFF. V gene TRBV5-1 combines with J gene TRBJ2-2, with 8 bases lining up with TRBD1. This CDR3 comprises 15 residues. In germline, CDR1 is SGHRS, CDR2 YFSETQ. The V segment lost 4 bases and the J segment 4 bases; nucleotides outside the gene matches: 6.

The rearrangement joins TRBV20-1 to TRBJ1-2; D unclear. This CDR3 spans 14 amino acids. Between the trimmed V and J ends, which lost 5 bases and 7 bases, there was a span of 20 bases. CDR1 and CDR2 (germline): DFQATT, SNEGSKA (reference sequence). This CDR3 is CSASGLSNSAGYTF. For the CDR3, the DNA is TGCAGTGCTTCCGGCCTTTCAAACTCTGCTGGCTACACCTTC.

Here the CDR3 DNA reads TGCAGCGTTGAAACAGGGGGGTACACTGAAGCTTTCTTT. Protein product: CSVETGGYTEAFF. The J gene is TRBJ1-1, the V gene TRBV29-1; TRBD1 agrees at 8 bases. With V trimmed by 2 bases and J by 3 bases, 2 bases remained unmatched. The CDR3 is made up of 13 amino acids. Germline V lookup: CDR1 SQVTM, CDR2 ANQGSEA.

This clonotype was seen more than once but under ten times. This chain uses TRBV6-2 or TRBV6-3 with TRBJ2-7; TRBD2 is a possible D gene (6 bases). V lost 4 bases and J 7 bases, leaving 8 bases between the germline ends. The CDR3 consists of 11 residues. Germline CDR1 reads MNHEY; CDR2 reads SVGEGT. CDR3 protein: CASSLEGEQYF. CDR3 nucleotide sequence: TGTGCCAGCAGTTTGGAGGGGGAGCAGTACTTC.